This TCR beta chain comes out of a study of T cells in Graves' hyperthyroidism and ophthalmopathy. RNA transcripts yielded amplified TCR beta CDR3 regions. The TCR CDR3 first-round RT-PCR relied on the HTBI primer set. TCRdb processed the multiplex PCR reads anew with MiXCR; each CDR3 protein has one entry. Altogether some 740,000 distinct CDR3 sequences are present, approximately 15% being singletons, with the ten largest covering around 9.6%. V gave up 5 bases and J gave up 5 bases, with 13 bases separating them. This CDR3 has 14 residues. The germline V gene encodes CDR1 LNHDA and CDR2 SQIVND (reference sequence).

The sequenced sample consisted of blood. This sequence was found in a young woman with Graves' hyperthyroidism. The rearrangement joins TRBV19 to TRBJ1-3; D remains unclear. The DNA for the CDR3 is TGTGCCAGTAGTCTCGCTCCGGGGAGAAACACCATATATTTT. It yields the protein CASSLAPGRNTIYF.